One sample yielded the 6 T cell receptor beta chains listed below, sequenced in a study of blood T cell repertoires in COVID-19. Data came from immunoSEQ multiplex PCR; TCRdb stores just in-frame clones and leaves some out. The sample yields over 200,000 clones, more than 70% seen once. The sequenced sample consisted of peripheral blood. The receptor source for this set is a woman aged 60-75 years with acute or convalescent COVID-19.

J is TRBJ1-2 and V is TRBV4-1, with 7 bases identical to TRBD1. Unmatched junction bases numbered 12, after V lost 5 bases and J lost 6 bases. CDR1 and CDR2 from the germline V gene are MGHRA and YSYEKL. The CDR3 is made up of 15 amino acids. CDR3: CASSGNRGPGNGYTF. The CDR3, as DNA: TGCGCCAGCAGCGGCAACAGGGGCCCTGGTAATGGCTACACCTTC.

This chain uses TRBV5-1 with TRBJ1-1, with 7 bases aligning to TRBD1. Germline assignment: CDR1 SGHRS and CDR2 YFSETQ. Germline trimming cut 0 bases from V and 1 base from J; bases unmatched to any gene: 3. The CDR3 consists of 15 residues. The CDR3 bases are TGCGCCAGCAGCTTGGGGACAGGAGAGAACACTGAAGCTTTCTTT. This translates into CASSLGTGENTEAFF.

The V call is TRBV7-9, the J call TRBJ2-5; TRBD1 agrees at 8 bases. J gave up 3 bases and V 4 bases, and 7 bases lay outside the gene matches. Germline-derived CDR1 and CDR2 are SEHNR and FQNEAQ (reference sequence). This CDR3 region has 15 residues. The CDR3 DNA sequence: TGTGCCAGCAGCTCGGGACAGGATGGGAAAGAGACCCAGTACTTC. Translated: CASSSGQDGKETQYF. The whole variable domain, remainder taken from reference TRBV7-9 and TRBJ2-5, is DTGVSQNPRHKITKRGQNVTFRCDPISEHNRLYWYRQTLGQGPEFLTYFQNEAQLEKSRLLSDRFSAERPKGSFSTLEIQRTEQGDSAMYLCASSSGQDGKETQYFGPGTRLLVL.

The rearrangement joins TRBV19 to TRBJ2-7; the match to TRBD1 covers 10 bases. There are 14 residues in the CDR3. The V gene end was trimmed by 5 bases and the J gene end by 6 bases; junction bases not matched to a gene: 7. Germline values: CDR1 LNHDA, CDR2 SQIVND (reference sequence). CDR3 residues: CASSPRTGGLEQYF. The CDR3 coding sequence is TGTGCCAGTAGTCCCCGGACAGGGGGGCTCGAGCAGTACTTC.

This clone is a singleton in its sample. This chain connects TRBV19 to TRBJ2-1; D ambiguous. The CDR3 has 15 residues. V gave up 5 bases and J gave up 0 bases, with 11 bases separating them. The germline V gene has CDR1 LNHDA and CDR2 SQIVND (reference sequence). CDR3 protein: CASSLVGSSYNEQFF. Written as DNA, the CDR3 is TGTGCCAGTAGTTTAGTTGGCAGCTCCTACAATGAGCAGTTCTTC.

The rearrangement uses TRBV29-1 and TRBJ1-2; D not certain. The CDR3 totals 11 residues. The germline gives CDR1 SQVTM, CDR2 ANQGSEA. V lost 6 bases and J lost 0, with 5 bases in between. The CDR3 reads CSVLSNYGYTF. CDR3 sequence (DNA): TGCAGCGTATTATCTAACTATGGCTACACCTTC. The full variable domain, its missing parts supplied by reference TRBV29-1 and TRBJ1-2, is SAVISQKPSRDICQRGTSLTIQCQVDSQVTMMFWYRQQPGQSLTLIATANQGSEATYESGFVIDKFPISRPNLTFSTLTVSNMSPEDSSIYLCSVLSNYGYTFGSGTRLTVV.